This is a list of T cell receptor beta chains from one sample in a study of blood T cell repertoires in COVID-19. The data were produced by immunoSEQ multiplex PCR, yet TCRdb's version contains in-frame clones alone and is incomplete. The sample contains 200,000 to 250,000 clones, more than 85% of which appear only once. Specimen: peripheral blood. These receptors originate from a man between 35 and 55 years old with active or convalescent COVID-19. Each CDR3 is given with its conserved first and last residue. D genes are given only for firm matches. The size of a clone is reported for some rows only, either as once, few or many, or as a class for expanded clones.

V gene	D gene	clone size	J gene	CDR3 protein	CDR3 DNA
TRBV18	TRBD2	-	TRBJ2-1	CASSPGLAGVSRDNEQFF	TGTGCCAGCTCCCCGGGACTAGCGGGAGTGAGTCGGGACAATGAGCAGTTCTTC
TRBV7-8	-	-	TRBJ2-4	CASSSIPRSFKYF	TGTGCCAGCAGCAGTATCCCAAGGAGTTTTAAGTACTTC
TRBV21-1	-	-	TRBJ1-2	CASSKFGAATPGYTF	TGTGCCAGCAGCAAATTTGGGGCGGCCACCCCCGGCTACACCTTC
TRBV2	TRBD2	-	TRBJ2-1	CASSPGTSGARHGGQFF	TGTGCCAGCAGTCCCGGGACTAGCGGGGCCCGCCATGGGGGGCAGTTCTTC
TRBV7-9	-	-	TRBJ1-5	CASSYGERQPQHF	TGTGCCAGCAGCTACGGGGAACGCCAGCCCCAGCATTTT
TRBV28	TRBD2	-	TRBJ2-7	CASTGRVGTHASKTYEQYF	TGTGCCTCAACGGGGAGGGTGGGGACCCACGCCTCAAAAACCTACGAGCAGTACTTC
TRBV7-9	-	-	TRBJ1-4	CASSLGWTDDEKLFF	TGTGCCAGCAGCCTCGGGTGGACAGATGATGAAAAACTGTTTTTT
TRBV5-5	-	-	TRBJ2-4	CASSLNSRGNIQYF	TGTGCCAGCAGCTTGAACTCCCGGGGGAACATTCAGTACTTC
TRBV6-5	TRBD1	once	TRBJ1-1	CASSYAQGGAEAFF	TGTGCCAGCAGTTACGCCCAGGGGGGCGCTGAAGCTTTCTTT
TRBV27	-	-	TRBJ1-1	CASSRLGGYTEAFF	TGTGCCAGCAGTCGTCTGGGAGGGTACACTGAAGCTTTCTTT
TRBV6-5	-	-	TRBJ2-1	CASSPHPGEQFF	TGTGCCAGCAGTCCACATCCAGGCGAGCAGTTCTTC
TRBV7-7	-	once	TRBJ2-6	CASSPPGANVLTF	TGTGCTAGCAGTCCTCCGGGGGCCAACGTCCTGACTTTC
TRBV9	-	-	TRBJ1-2	CASSRNEGMNGYTF	TGTGCCAGCAGCCGAAACGAGGGAATGAATGGCTACACCTTC